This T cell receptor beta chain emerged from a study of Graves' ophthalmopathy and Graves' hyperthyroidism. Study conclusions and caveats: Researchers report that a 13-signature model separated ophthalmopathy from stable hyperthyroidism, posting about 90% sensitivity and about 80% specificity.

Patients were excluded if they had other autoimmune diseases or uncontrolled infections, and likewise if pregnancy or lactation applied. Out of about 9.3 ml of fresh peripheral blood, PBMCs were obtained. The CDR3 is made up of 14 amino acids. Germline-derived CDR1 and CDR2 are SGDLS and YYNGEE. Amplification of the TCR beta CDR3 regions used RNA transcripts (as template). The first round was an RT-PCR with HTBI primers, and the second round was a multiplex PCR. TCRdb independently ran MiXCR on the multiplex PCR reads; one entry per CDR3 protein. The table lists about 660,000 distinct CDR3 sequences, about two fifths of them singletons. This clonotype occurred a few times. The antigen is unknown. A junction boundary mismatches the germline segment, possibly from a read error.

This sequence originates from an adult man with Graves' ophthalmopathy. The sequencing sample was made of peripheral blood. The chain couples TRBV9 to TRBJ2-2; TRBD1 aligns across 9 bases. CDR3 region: CASSRDREAGELFF. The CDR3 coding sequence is TGCGCCAGCAGCCGGGACAGGGAGGCCGGGGAGCTGTTTTTT.